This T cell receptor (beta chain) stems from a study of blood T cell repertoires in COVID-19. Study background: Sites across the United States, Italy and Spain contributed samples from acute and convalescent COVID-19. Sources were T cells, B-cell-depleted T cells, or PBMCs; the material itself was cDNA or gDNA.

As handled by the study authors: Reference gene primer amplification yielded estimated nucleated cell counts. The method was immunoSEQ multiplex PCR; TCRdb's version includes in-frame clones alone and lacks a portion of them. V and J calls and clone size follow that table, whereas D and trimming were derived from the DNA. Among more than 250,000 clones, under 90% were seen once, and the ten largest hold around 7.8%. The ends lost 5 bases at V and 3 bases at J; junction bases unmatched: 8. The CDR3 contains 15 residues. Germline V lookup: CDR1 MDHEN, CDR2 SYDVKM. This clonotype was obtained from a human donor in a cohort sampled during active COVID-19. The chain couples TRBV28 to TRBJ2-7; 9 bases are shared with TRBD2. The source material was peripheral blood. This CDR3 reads CASSAGLAPDYEQYF. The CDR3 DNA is TGTGCCAGCAGTGCCGGACTAGCGCCTGACTACGAGCAGTACTTC.